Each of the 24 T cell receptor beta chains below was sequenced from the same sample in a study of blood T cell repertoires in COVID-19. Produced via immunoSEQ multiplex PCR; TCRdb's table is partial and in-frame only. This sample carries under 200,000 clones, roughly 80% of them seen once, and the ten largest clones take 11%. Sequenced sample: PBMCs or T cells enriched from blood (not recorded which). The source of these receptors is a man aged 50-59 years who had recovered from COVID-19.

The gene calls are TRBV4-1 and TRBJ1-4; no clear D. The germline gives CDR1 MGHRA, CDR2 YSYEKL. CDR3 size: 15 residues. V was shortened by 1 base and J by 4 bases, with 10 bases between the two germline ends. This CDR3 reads CASSQGGVLNEKLFF. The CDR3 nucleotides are TGCGCCAGCAGCCAAGGCGGGGTCCTTAATGAAAAACTGTTTTTT.

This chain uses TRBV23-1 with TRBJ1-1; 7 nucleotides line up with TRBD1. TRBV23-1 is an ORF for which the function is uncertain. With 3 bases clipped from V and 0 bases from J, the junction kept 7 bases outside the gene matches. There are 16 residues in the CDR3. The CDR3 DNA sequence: TGCGCCAGCAGTCAGCGGGACAGTTTATTGAACACTGAAGCTTTCTTT. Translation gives CASSQRDSLLNTEAFF.

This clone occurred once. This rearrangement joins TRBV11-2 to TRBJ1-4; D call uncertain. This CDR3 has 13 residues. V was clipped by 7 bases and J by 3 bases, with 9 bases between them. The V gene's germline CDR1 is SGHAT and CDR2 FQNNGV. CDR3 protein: CASMGQANEKLFF. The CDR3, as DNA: TGTGCCAGCATGGGCCAGGCTAATGAAAAACTGTTTTTT.

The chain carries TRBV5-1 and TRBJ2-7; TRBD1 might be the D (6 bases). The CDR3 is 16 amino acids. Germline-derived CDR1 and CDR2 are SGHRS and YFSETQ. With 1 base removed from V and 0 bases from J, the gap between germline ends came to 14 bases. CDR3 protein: CASSLNPGHLSYEQYF. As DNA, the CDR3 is TGCGCCAGCAGCTTGAACCCGGGACACCTCTCCTACGAGCAGTACTTC.

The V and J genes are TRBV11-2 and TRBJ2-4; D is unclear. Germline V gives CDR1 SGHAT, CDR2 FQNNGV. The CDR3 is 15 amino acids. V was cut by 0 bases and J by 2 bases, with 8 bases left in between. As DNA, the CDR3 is TGTGCCAGCAGCTTAGATCTAGTTACCAAAAACATTCAGTACTTC. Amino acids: CASSLDLVTKNIQYF.

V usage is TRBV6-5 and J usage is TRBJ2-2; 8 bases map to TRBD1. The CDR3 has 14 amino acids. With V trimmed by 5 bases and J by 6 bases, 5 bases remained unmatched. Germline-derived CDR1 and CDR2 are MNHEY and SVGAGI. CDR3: CASSTRTGSGELFF. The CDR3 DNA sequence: TGTGCCAGCAGTACCCGGACAGGGTCCGGGGAGCTGTTTTTT.

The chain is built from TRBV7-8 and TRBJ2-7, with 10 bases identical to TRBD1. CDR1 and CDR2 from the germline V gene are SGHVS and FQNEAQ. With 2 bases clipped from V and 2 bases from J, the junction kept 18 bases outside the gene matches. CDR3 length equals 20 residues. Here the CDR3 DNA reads TGTGCCAGCAGCTTACCTTCCGGGACAGGGGACCGGTTTTTACCCTACGAGCAGTACTTC. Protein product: CASSLPSGTGDRFLPYEQYF.

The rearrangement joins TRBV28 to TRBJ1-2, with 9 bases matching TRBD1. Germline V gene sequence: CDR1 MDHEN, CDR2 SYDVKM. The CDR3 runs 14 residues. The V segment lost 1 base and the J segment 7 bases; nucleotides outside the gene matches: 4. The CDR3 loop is CASSLLGQGAGYTF. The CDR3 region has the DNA TGTGCCAGCAGTTTATTGGGACAGGGTGCTGGCTACACCTTC.

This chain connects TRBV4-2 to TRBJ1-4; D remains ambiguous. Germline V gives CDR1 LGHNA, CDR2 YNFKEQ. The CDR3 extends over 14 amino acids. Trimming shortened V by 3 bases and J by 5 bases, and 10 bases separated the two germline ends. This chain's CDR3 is CASSQWTANEKLFF. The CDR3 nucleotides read TGTGCCAGCAGCCAGTGGACTGCCAATGAAAAACTGTTTTTT.

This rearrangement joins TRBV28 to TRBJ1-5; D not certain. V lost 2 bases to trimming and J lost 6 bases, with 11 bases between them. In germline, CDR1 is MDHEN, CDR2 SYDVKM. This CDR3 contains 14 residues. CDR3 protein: CASSLLGPGQPQHF. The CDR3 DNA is TGTGCCAGCAGTTTACTCGGTCCGGGTCAGCCCCAGCATTTT.

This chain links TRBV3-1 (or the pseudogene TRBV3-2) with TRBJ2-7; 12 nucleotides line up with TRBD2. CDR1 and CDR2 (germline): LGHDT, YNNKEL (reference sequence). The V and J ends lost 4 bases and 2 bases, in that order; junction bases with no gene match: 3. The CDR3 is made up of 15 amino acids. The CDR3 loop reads CASSPSSGRAYEQYF. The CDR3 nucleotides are TGTGCCAGCAGCCCCTCTAGCGGGAGGGCCTACGAGCAGTACTTC.

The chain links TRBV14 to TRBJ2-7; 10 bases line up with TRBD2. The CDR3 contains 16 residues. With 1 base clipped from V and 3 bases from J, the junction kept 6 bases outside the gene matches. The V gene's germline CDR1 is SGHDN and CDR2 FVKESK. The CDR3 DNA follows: TGTGCCAGCAGCCAAGGGGCTAGCGGGGGATACTACGAGCAGTACTTC. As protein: CASSQGASGGYYEQYF.

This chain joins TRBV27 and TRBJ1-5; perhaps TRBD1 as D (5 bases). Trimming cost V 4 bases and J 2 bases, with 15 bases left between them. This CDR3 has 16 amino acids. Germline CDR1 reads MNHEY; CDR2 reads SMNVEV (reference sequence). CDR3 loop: CASSSSQGDGNQPQHF. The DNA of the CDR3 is TGTGCCAGCAGTTCCTCCCAGGGTGATGGCAATCAGCCCCAGCATTTT.

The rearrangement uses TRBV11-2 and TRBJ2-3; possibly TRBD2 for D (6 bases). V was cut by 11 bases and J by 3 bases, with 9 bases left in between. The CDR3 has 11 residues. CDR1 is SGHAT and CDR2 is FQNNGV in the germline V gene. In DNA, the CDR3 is TGTGCCTGGGGGGAAACAGATACGCAGTATTTT. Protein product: CAWGETDTQYF.

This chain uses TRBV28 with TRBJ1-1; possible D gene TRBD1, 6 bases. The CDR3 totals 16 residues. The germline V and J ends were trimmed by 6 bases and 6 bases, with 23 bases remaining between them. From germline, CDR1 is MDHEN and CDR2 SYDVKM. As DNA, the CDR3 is TGTGCCAGCAGGAAAAGAACGGGACGGACAGTACCTGAAGCTTTCTTT. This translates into CASRKRTGRTVPEAFF.

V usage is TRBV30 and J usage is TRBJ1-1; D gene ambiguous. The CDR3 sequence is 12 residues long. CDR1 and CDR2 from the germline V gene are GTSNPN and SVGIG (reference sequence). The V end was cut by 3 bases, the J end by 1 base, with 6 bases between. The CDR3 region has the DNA TGTGCCTGGAGGACGGGGAACACTGAAGCTTTCTTT. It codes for CAWRTGNTEAFF.

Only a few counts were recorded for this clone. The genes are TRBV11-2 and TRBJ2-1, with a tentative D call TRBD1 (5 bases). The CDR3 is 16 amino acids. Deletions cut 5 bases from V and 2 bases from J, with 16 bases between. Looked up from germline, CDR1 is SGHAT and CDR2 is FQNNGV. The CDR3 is CASSPLGIGAYNEQFF. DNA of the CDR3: TGTGCCAGCAGCCCGCTGGGAATAGGGGCCTACAATGAGCAGTTCTTC.

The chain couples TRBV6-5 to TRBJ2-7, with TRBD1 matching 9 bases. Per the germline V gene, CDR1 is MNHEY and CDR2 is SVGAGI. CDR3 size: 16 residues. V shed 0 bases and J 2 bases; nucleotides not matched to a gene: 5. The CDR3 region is CASSYSGTGTPYEQYF. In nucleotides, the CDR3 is TGTGCCAGCAGTTACTCGGGGACAGGGACCCCCTACGAGCAGTACTTC.

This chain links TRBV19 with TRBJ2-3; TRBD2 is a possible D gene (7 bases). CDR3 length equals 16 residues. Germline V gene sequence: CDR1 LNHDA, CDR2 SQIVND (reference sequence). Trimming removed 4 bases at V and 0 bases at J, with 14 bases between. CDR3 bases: TGTGCCAGTAGTACGGGGGGCCTACCTAGCACAGATACGCAGTATTTT. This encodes CASSTGGLPSTDTQYF.

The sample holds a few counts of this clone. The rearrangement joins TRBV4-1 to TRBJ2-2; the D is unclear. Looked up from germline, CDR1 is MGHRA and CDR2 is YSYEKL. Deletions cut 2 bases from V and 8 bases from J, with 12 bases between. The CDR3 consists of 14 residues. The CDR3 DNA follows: TGCGCCAGCAGCCAACCCCGTCAAACTGGGGAGCTGTTTTTT. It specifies CASSQPRQTGELFF.

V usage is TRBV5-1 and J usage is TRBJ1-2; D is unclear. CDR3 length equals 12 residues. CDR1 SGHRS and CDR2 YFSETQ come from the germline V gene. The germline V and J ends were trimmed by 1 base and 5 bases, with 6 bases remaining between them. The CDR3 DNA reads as TGCGCCAGCAGCTTGCCAGGTTATGGCTACACCTTC. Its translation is CASSLPGYGYTF.

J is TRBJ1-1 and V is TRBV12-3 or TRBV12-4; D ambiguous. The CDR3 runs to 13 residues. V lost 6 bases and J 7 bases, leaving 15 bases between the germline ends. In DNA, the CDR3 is TGTGCCAGCAGCTTTGCCTCCCGGGATGAAGCTTTCTTT. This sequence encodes CASSFASRDEAFF.

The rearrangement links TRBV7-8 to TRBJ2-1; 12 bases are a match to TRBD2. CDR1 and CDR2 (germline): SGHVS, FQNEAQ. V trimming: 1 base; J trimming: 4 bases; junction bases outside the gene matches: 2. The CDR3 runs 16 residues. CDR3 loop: CASSLVLAGGYNEQFF. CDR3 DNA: TGTGCCAGCAGCTTAGTCCTAGCGGGAGGGTACAATGAGCAGTTCTTC.

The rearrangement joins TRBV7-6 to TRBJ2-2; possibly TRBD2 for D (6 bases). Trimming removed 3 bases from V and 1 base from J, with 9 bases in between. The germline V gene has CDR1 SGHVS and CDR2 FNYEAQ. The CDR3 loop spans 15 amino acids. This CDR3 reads CASSLGTGNTGELFF. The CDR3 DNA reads TGTGCCAGCAGCTTGGGGACTGGGAACACCGGGGAGCTGTTTTTT.